The 24 T cell receptor beta chains below all came from one sample that was sequenced in a study of beta chain features in type 1 diabetes. Study-wide results and caveats: In every one of the four CD4+ subsets, TCRB CDR3s were moderately but significantly shorter in Type 1 diabetes patients.

Their specific antigens are unknown. The authors reverse transcribed all of the isolated RNA, so sequencing captured expressed TCRB transcripts. Using immunoSEQ multiplex PCR, the repertoire was profiled, and TCRdb retains in-frame clones only, with some absent. This table holds around 650,000 clones, around 11% found once. Sequences were obtained from naive CD4+ T cells from blood. The receptors were gathered from a man in his thirties or forties with type 1 diabetes.

The table lists this clone with a count of one. The chain couples TRBV28 to TRBJ1-5; D is ambiguous. Between the trimmed V and J ends, which lost 6 bases and 0 bases, there was a span of 15 bases. CDR1 is MDHEN and CDR2 is SYDVKM in the germline V gene. The CDR3 runs to 16 residues. The CDR3 region has the DNA TGTGCCAGCAGCTCCTTGACGGGAACTAGCAATCAGCCCCAGCATTTT. Amino acids: CASSSLTGTSNQPQHF.

The chain combines TRBV5-1 with TRBJ2-7, with D tentatively TRBD2 (6 bases). Germline-derived CDR1 and CDR2 are SGHRS and YFSETQ. CDR3 size: 14 residues. The germline V and J ends were trimmed by 4 bases and 2 bases, with 13 bases remaining between them. The CDR3 sequence is CASSGGTPPYEQYF. For the CDR3, the DNA is TGCGCCAGCAGCGGCGGGACGCCACCCTACGAGCAGTACTTC.

This rearrangement joins TRBV7-9 to TRBJ2-3; D unresolved. The CDR3 extends over 13 amino acids. Germline V CDR1 and CDR2: SEHNR, FQNEAQ (reference sequence). Trimming removed 5 bases at V and 2 bases at J, with 8 bases between. CDR3 sequence (DNA): TGTGCCAGCAGCCAGAGTTTCACAGATACGCAGTATTTT. Protein product: CASSQSFTDTQYF.

This clone was observed a few times. The chain carries TRBV2 and TRBJ1-5; 10 nucleotides line up with TRBD1. The trim removed 7 bases at V and 2 bases at J, leaving 5 bases unmatched. This CDR3 spans 15 amino acids. Germline V gene sequence: CDR1 SNHLY, CDR2 FYNNEI. In DNA form, the CDR3 reads TGTGCCAGCAATGACGGGACAGGGGGCAATCAGCCCCAGCATTTT. Its translation: CASNDGTGGNQPQHF.

This clone was counted only a few times. This chain joins TRBV7-7 and TRBJ2-7; D is perhaps TRBD1 (5 bases). V gave up 5 bases and J gave up 5 bases, with 13 bases separating them. The germline V gene encodes CDR1 SSHAT and CDR2 FNYEAQ (reference sequence). This CDR3 has 13 amino acids. DNA of the CDR3: TGTGCCAGCAGCATTTCAGGGAACGACGAGCAGTACTTC. Encoded protein: CASSISGNDEQYF. Filled out from reference TRBV7-7 and TRBJ2-7, the complete variable domain reads GAGVSQSPRYKVTKRGQDVTLRCDPISSHATLYWYQQALGQGPEFLTYFNYEAQPDKSGLPSDRFSAERPEGSISTLTIQRTEQRDSAMYRCASSISGNDEQYFGPGTRLTVT.

Only a few counts were recorded for this clone. J is TRBJ2-5 and V is TRBV5-1; 9 nucleotides line up with TRBD2. V shed 4 bases, J shed 1 base, and the junction held 8 bases outside the gene matches. Germline CDR1 reads SGHRS; CDR2 reads YFSETQ. CDR3 length equals 16 residues. The CDR3 here is CASSRGPSGVQETQYF. The CDR3 DNA reads as TGCGCCAGCAGCCGGGGGCCTAGCGGGGTCCAAGAGACCCAGTACTTC.

V gene TRBV9 combines with J gene TRBJ1-3, with D unresolved. Trimming took off 1 base at V and 7 bases at J, with 18 bases between the two ends. The CDR3 consists of 16 residues. Per the germline V gene, CDR1 is SGDLS and CDR2 is YYNGEE. CDR3 nucleotides: TGTGCCAGCAGCGTAACCCAGACGCCGGCCGGGAACACCATATATTTT. It codes for CASSVTQTPAGNTIYF. Combining the CDR3 with reference TRBV9 and TRBJ1-3 gives the whole variable domain DSGVTQTPKHLITATGQRVTLRCSPRSGDLSVYWYQQSLDQGLQFLIQYYNGEERAKGNILERFSAQQFPDLHSELNLSSLELGDSALYFCASSVTQTPAGNTIYFGEGSWLTVV.

The gene calls are TRBV6-6 and TRBJ1-5, with D possibly matching TRBD1 (5 bases). V lost 7 bases and J 6 bases, leaving 16 bases between the germline ends. This CDR3 comprises 14 residues. The germline V gene has CDR1 MNHNY and CDR2 SVGAGI (reference sequence). The CDR3 is CASNTGAGSQPQHF. CDR3 bases: TGTGCCAGCAACACCGGGGCAGGGAGTCAGCCCCAGCATTTT.

The chain links TRBV7-8 to TRBJ2-4; the D gene is possibly TRBD2 (5 bases). Germline CDR1 reads SGHVS; CDR2 reads FQNEAQ. The CDR3 has 16 residues. The V and J ends lost 3 bases and 5 bases respectively, with 17 bases between them. The CDR3 is CASSFTPDWRQNIQYF. The CDR3 bases are TGTGCCAGCAGCTTTACCCCAGATTGGAGGCAAAACATTCAGTACTTC. The full variable domain, with the rest looked up from reference TRBV7-8 and TRBJ2-4, is GAGVSQSPRYKVAKRGQDVALRCDPISGHVSLFWYQQALGQGPEFLTYFQNEAQLDKSGLPSDRFFAERPEGSVSTLKIQRTQQEDSAVYLCASSFTPDWRQNIQYFGAGTRLSVL.

This clone came up a few times. The CDR3: CASSLSGAGTQPQHF. The CDR3 DNA reads as TGTGCCAGCAGCTTAAGTGGAGCAGGGACTCAGCCCCAGCATTTT. The chain employs TRBV7-2 and TRBJ1-5, with D possibly TRBD1 on 5 matching bases. This CDR3 spans 15 amino acids. CDR1 and CDR2 from the germline V gene are SGHTA and FQGNSA. The V end was cut by 2 bases, the J end by 6 bases, with 14 bases between. The whole variable domain, remainder taken from reference TRBV7-2 and TRBJ1-5, is GAGVSQSPSNKVTEKGKDVELRCDPISGHTALYWYRQSLGQGLEFLIYFQGNSAPDKSGLPSDRFSAERTGGSVSTLTIQRTQQEDSAVYLCASSLSGAGTQPQHFGDGTRLSIL.

The chain employs TRBV7-2 and TRBJ2-7; D is possibly TRBD1 or TRBD2 (6 bases each). V shed 4 bases and J shed 3 bases, with 10 bases lying between them. CDR3 length equals 13 residues. The germline CDR1 and CDR2 sequences are SGHTA and FQGNSA. The CDR3 DNA reads as TGTGCCAGCAGCTCGGAGGGGGGCTACGAGCAGTACTTC. Protein: CASSSEGGYEQYF. Full variable domain (remainder filled in from reference TRBV7-2 and TRBJ2-7): GAGVSQSPSNKVTEKGKDVELRCDPISGHTALYWYRQSLGQGLEFLIYFQGNSAPDKSGLPSDRFSAERTGGSVSTLTIQRTQQEDSAVYLCASSSEGGYEQYFGPGTRLTVT.

The rearrangement links TRBV28 to TRBJ1-2, with TRBD1 identical over 9 bases. V dropped 6 bases and J dropped 7; count of bases not matched to a gene: 6. Germline values: CDR1 MDHEN, CDR2 SYDVKM. The CDR3 is made up of 13 amino acids. As DNA, the CDR3 is TGTGCCAGCAGCCCGGGACAGGGAGGTGGCTACACCTTC. This encodes CASSPGQGGGYTF.

This clone was seen a few times. V and J are TRBV10-3 and TRBJ1-2; 7 bases align to TRBD1. The V gene's germline CDR1 is ENHRY and CDR2 SYGVKD. CDR3 length: 11 residues. With V trimmed by 10 bases and J by 3 bases, 2 bases remained unmatched. CDR3 nucleotide sequence: TGTGCCACCACAGGGGACTATGGCTACACCTTC. This gives the protein CATTGDYGYTF.

The rearrangement joins TRBV5-5 to TRBJ2-7; 10 nucleotides align to TRBD1. Germline trimming cut 0 bases from V and 2 bases from J; bases unmatched to any gene: 8. There are 17 residues in the CDR3. CDR1 is SGHKS and CDR2 is YYEKEE in the germline V gene (reference sequence). The CDR3 DNA reads TGTGCCAGCAGCTTGGCCCCAGGGACAGGGGTGGCCTACGAGCAGTACTTC. It codes for CASSLAPGTGVAYEQYF.

This clone turned up a few times. The chain joins TRBV13 to TRBJ2-1; 8 bases fit TRBD2. Germline V CDR1 and CDR2: PRHDT, FYEKMQ (reference sequence). V lost 0 bases, J lost 6 bases, and 7 bases stayed unmatched. The CDR3 loop spans 16 amino acids. The CDR3 loop reads CASSLGAASGFNEQFF. In DNA form, the CDR3 reads TGTGCCAGCAGCTTAGGCGCGGCTAGCGGGTTCAATGAGCAGTTCTTC.

This clone has more than one count but fewer than ten. V and J are TRBV19 and TRBJ1-5, with 8 bases that match TRBD1. Germline CDR1 is LNHDA and CDR2 is SQIVND (reference sequence). V trimming: 5 bases; J trimming: 7 bases; junction bases outside the gene matches: 7. This CDR3 contains 14 residues. CDR3 amino acids: CASSPRTGLQPQHF. The DNA for the CDR3 is TGTGCCAGTAGTCCTCGGACAGGGTTACAGCCCCAGCATTTT.

CDR3 DNA: TGTGCCAGCAGTCGGGGCGGGGAGGGGGCTGGAAACACCATATATTTT. Its protein product is CASSRGGEGAGNTIYF. The chain has TRBV27 and TRBJ1-3, with a weak D call TRBD1 (6 bases). Trimming cost V 5 bases and J 2 bases, with 16 bases left between them. Germline CDR1 is MNHEY and CDR2 is SMNVEV (reference sequence). CDR3 size: 16 residues.

The J gene is TRBJ2-7, the V gene TRBV7-2; TRBD1 might be the D (6 bases). V dropped 5 bases and J dropped 6 bases, with 17 bases sitting between them. The CDR3 totals 14 residues. Germline CDR1 SGHTA, CDR2 FQGNSA. The CDR3 coding sequence is TGTGCCAGCAGCAGGGGGAAGGGGAATTCCGAGCAGTACTTC. It is translated as CASSRGKGNSEQYF. Complete variable domain (other parts from reference TRBV7-2 and TRBJ2-7): GAGVSQSPSNKVTEKGKDVELRCDPISGHTALYWYRQSLGQGLEFLIYFQGNSAPDKSGLPSDRFSAERTGGSVSTLTIQRTQQEDSAVYLCASSRGKGNSEQYFGPGTRLTVT.

CDR3 region: CASVGEETQYF. The CDR3 bases are TGTGCCTCTGTAGGGGAAGAGACCCAGTACTTC. The V call is TRBV10-3, the J call TRBJ2-5; D might be TRBD1 (5 bases). V dropped 11 bases and J dropped 3 bases, with 10 bases sitting between them. This CDR3 has 11 amino acids. CDR1 ENHRY and CDR2 SYGVKD come from the germline V gene.

This clone has only a few counts. The V call is TRBV28, the J call TRBJ2-1, with D unclear. Trimming took 5 bases from V and 1 from J, leaving 6 bases between them. Per the germline V gene, CDR1 is MDHEN and CDR2 is SYDVKM. The CDR3 consists of 13 residues. CDR3 coding DNA: TGTGCCAGCAGTCCCACATCCTACAATGAGCAGTTCTTC. It codes for CASSPTSYNEQFF.

This clone was detected only a few times. The chain recombines TRBV5-4 with TRBJ2-3; no reliable D call. Trimming removed 4 bases from V and 0 bases from J, with 12 bases in between. CDR1 is SGHNT, CDR2 YYREEE, per germline (reference sequence). This CDR3 has 15 amino acids. CDR3 amino acids: CASSLGTASTDTQYF. CDR3 nucleotide sequence: TGTGCCAGCAGCCTAGGAACGGCCAGCACAGATACGCAGTATTTT.

The CDR3 nucleotides read TGTGCCAGCAGTGACTTACAGGGCTCTGAGCAGTTCTTC. It translates to CASSDLQGSEQFF. This chain links TRBV6-4 with TRBJ2-1; D may be TRBD1 (6 bases). Trimming took off 1 base at V and 9 bases at J, with 10 bases between the two ends. This CDR3 spans 13 amino acids. Germline values: CDR1 MRHNA, CDR2 SNTAGT.

The CDR3 DNA follows: TGTGCCAGCAGTTTAGAGGTCCGAGATACGCAGTATTTT. Residues: CASSLEVRDTQYF. The chain has TRBV28 and TRBJ2-3, with unresolved D. V was pared by 2 bases and J by 5 bases, with 8 bases between. Germline-derived CDR1 and CDR2 are MDHEN and SYDVKM. The CDR3 totals 13 residues.

CDR3 region: CASSQEAANYEQYF. CDR3 nucleotides: TGTGCCAGCAGCCAGGAGGCAGCCAACTACGAGCAGTACTTC. The genes are TRBV7-8 and TRBJ2-7; tentative D call: TRBD2 (5 bases). Trimming shortened V by 5 bases and J by 3 bases, and 14 bases separated the two germline ends. CDR3 length: 14 residues. CDR1 is SGHVS and CDR2 is FQNEAQ in the germline V gene.